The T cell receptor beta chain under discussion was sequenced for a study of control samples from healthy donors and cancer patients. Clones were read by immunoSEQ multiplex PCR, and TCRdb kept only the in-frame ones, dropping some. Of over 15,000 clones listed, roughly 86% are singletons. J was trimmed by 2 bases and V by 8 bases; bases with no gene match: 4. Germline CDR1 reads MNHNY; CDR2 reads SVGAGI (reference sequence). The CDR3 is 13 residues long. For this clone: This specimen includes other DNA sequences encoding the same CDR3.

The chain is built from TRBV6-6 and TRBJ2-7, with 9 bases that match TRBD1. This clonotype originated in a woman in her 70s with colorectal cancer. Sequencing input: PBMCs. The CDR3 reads CASSRDRAYEQYF. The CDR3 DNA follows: TGTGCCAGCTCCAGGGACAGGGCCTACGAGCAGTACTTC.